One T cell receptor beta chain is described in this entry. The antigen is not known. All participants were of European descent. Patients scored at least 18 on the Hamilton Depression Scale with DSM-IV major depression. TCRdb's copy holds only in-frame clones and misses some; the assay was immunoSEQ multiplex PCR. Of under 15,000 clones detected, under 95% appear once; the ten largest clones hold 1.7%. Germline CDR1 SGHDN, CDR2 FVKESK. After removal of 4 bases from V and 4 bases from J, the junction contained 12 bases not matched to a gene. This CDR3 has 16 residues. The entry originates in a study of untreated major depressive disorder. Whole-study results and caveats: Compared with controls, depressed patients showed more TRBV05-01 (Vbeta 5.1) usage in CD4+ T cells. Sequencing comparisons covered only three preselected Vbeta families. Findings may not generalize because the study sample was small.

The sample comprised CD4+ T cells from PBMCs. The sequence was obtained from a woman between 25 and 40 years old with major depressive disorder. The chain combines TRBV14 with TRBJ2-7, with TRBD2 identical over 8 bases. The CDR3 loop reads CASSLGSGAGVYEQYF. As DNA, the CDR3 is TGTGCCAGCAGCCTGGGCTCGGGAGCGGGAGTTTACGAGCAGTACTTC. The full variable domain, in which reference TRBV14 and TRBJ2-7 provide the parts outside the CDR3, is EAGVTQFPSHSVIEKGQTVTLRCDPISGHDNLYWYRRVMGKEIKFLLHFVKESKQDESGMPNNRFLAERTGGTYSTLKVQPAELEDSGVYFCASSLGSGAGVYEQYFGPGTRLTVT.